This is a list of T cell receptor beta chains from one sample in a study of beta chain features in type 1 diabetes. This table comes from immunoSEQ multiplex PCR, and its TCRdb copy is limited to in-frame clones, with some not included. The sample lists roughly 250,000 clones; 9.6% were seen once. Sample: naive CD4+ T cells from blood. The receptors originated from a woman between 18 and 29 years old in good health. Both conserved end residues are part of each CDR3. The D gene is left open where the match is weak. Clone size is shown for a subset of rows, as once, few, many or a class of expanded clone.

>TRBV5-6|-|TRBJ2-1|-
TGTGCCAGCAGCTACACAGGGTCCTACAATGAGCAGTTCTTC
CASSYTGSYNEQFF
>TRBV12-2|-|TRBJ2-1|-
TGTGCAAGTCACTTAGCCTCACTTGCCGGGAAACACAAGAACAATGAGCAGTTCTTC
CASHLASLAGKHKNNEQFF
>TRBV20-1|-|TRBJ2-7|TRBD2
TGCAGTGCTCAGCGGGATTACGAGCAGTACTTC
CSAQRDYEQYF
>TRBV5-1|few|TRBJ2-3|-
TGCGCCAGCAGTTTTCGACTTTCAGACACAGATACGCAGTATTTT
CASSFRLSDTDTQYF
>TRBV12-5|few|TRBJ2-1|-
TGTGCTAGTGGTTTGCAATCGGGGGATGAGCAGTTCTTC
CASGLQSGDEQFF
>TRBV27|few|TRBJ2-2|TRBD1
TGTGCCAGCAGTCGGACAGGGGCCGCCGGGCACACCGGGGAGCTGTTTTTT
CASSRTGAAGHTGELFF
>TRBV7-2|-|TRBJ2-1|TRBD2
TGTGCCAGCAGCACAAGGACTAGCGGGACGGGTGAGCAGTTCTTC
CASSTRTSGTGEQFF
>TRBV30|-|TRBJ1-2|-
TGTGCCTGGAGTGAAGAGCCATATTCTTATGGCTACACCTTC
CAWSEEPYSYGYTF
>TRBV30|few|TRBJ1-1|-
TGTGCCTGTTCCAGGGGCGTCACTGAAGCTTTCTTT
CACSRGVTEAFF
>TRBV5-1|-|TRBJ2-1|-
TGCGCCAGCAGCTTGCCTACTAGTGGCGATGAGCAGTTCTTC
CASSLPTSGDEQFF
>TRBV5-4|-|TRBJ2-6|TRBD1
TGTGCCAGCAGCTCCCGGGACAGCTCTGGGGCCAACGTCCTGACTTTC
CASSSRDSSGANVLTF
>TRBV7-2|few|TRBJ2-1|-
TGTGCCAGCAGCTTCAGGTACAATGAGCAGTTCTTC
CASSFRYNEQFF
>TRBV30|few|TRBJ2-7|-
TGTGCCTGGAGTGTAGAAGGGGCCTACGAGCAGTACTTC
CAWSVEGAYEQYF
>TRBV9|-|TRBJ2-7|TRBD1
TGTGCCAGCAGCGTAGCACAGGGGGATTACGAGCAGTACTTC
CASSVAQGDYEQYF
>TRBV6-4|few|TRBJ1-1|-
TGTGCCAGCACCGCGGGAACTGAAGCTTTCTTT
CASTAGTEAFF
>TRBV30|-|TRBJ2-7|TRBD2
TGTGCCTGTCCTAGCGGGAACTACGAGCAGTACTTC
CACPSGNYEQYF
>TRBV10-3|few|TRBJ1-1|TRBD1
TGTGCCATCAGTGAGAGTGATCCGGGACAGGGAACTCCTCCTTTCTTT
CAISESDPGQGTPPFF
>TRBV2|-|TRBJ2-7|TRBD1
TGTGCCAGCAGGGACAGGGGAATCAACGAGCAGTACTTC
CASRDRGINEQYF
>TRBV19|-|TRBJ1-5|-
TGTGCCAGTAACGAAGGGGGGGCAAGGGTCAATCAGCCCCAGCATTTT
CASNEGGARVNQPQHF
>TRBV27|-|TRBJ2-7|-
TGTGCCAGCAGTTCGCCTCGGGGGAGTACCTACGAGCAGTACTTC
CASSSPRGSTYEQYF
>TRBV29-1|few|TRBJ2-7|TRBD2
TGCAGCGCCGGGACTAGCGGCTTCTCCTACGAGCAGTACTTC
CSAGTSGFSYEQYF
>TRBV5-4|-|TRBJ2-7|TRBD2
TGTGCCAGCAGCTTGCTGAGCGGGGGGTCACTGGAGCAGTACTTC
CASSLLSGGSLEQYF
>TRBV4-2|few|TRBJ1-5|TRBD1
TGTGCCAGCAGCCAAGCTTCGGGACAGAGTCAGCCCCAGCATTTT
CASSQASGQSQPQHF
>TRBV4-1|few|TRBJ2-7|-
TGCGCCAGCAGCCAAGGGGTGGGGGCGATCTACGAGCAGTACTTC
CASSQGVGAIYEQYF
>TRBV6-1|few|TRBJ1-3|-
TGTGCCAGCAGTGGGGTTGGCCCTAGCGCCATATATTTT
CASSGVGPSAIYF
>TRBV7-9|-|TRBJ1-5|-
TGTGCCAGCAGCTTCGGGAATCAGCCCCAGCATTTT
CASSFGNQPQHF
>TRBV19|few|TRBJ2-1|-
TGTGCCAGTAGTATGGAGACTAGGGGATACAATGAGCAGTTCTTC
CASSMETRGYNEQFF
>TRBV18|-|TRBJ1-5|-
TGTGCCAGCTCACCCGCGGGTGTTAGCAATCAGCCCCAGCATTTT
CASSPAGVSNQPQHF
>TRBV5-1|few|TRBJ2-3|-
TGCGCCAGCAGCTTGGTAATGCGGGTAGATACGCAGTATTTT
CASSLVMRVDTQYF
>TRBV19|few|TRBJ1-1|TRBD1
TGTGCCAGTAGTATTGTCTTCGATCATTTTCGGACAGGAGAAGCTTTCTTT
CASSIVFDHFRTGEAFF
>TRBV9|few|TRBJ1-4|TRBD1
TGTGCCAGCAGCGTCCGGACAGGGGAGAATGAAAAACTGTTTTTT
CASSVRTGENEKLFF
>TRBV6-1|-|TRBJ2-6|-
TGTGCCAGCAGACCGGTAGGGGTTGGGGCCAACGTCCTGACTTTC
CASRPVGVGANVLTF
>TRBV6-5|-|TRBJ1-1|-
TGTGCCAGCAGTTACGGAGGGTTAGGCGACACTGAAGCTTTCTTT
CASSYGGLGDTEAFF
>TRBV29-1|many|TRBJ2-6|TRBD1
TGCAGCGTCGGCCGGGACAGCCTCTCTGGGGCCAACGTCCTGACTTTC
CSVGRDSLSGANVLTF
>TRBV18|few|TRBJ2-7|TRBD2
TGTGCCAGCTCACCACTGGGACTAGTGCAATCCGAGCAGTACTTC
CASSPLGLVQSEQYF
>TRBV7-3|-|TRBJ2-7|-
TGTGCCAGCAGCTTAGGGCCGGCGTCGTCCACCTACGAGCAGTACTTC
CASSLGPASSTYEQYF
>TRBV30|few|TRBJ2-1|-
TGTGCCTGTTTTAGTGCTAGCTCCTACAATGAGCAGTTCTTC
CACFSASSYNEQFF
>TRBV10-3|once|TRBJ2-7|-
TGTGCCACCAACTCGGGAGAGGGGGCATCCTACGAGCAGTACTTC
CATNSGEGASYEQYF
>TRBV30|-|TRBJ2-1|TRBD2
TGTGCCTGGAGTGTTAGCGGGAGAAATGAGCAGTTCTTC
CAWSVSGRNEQFF